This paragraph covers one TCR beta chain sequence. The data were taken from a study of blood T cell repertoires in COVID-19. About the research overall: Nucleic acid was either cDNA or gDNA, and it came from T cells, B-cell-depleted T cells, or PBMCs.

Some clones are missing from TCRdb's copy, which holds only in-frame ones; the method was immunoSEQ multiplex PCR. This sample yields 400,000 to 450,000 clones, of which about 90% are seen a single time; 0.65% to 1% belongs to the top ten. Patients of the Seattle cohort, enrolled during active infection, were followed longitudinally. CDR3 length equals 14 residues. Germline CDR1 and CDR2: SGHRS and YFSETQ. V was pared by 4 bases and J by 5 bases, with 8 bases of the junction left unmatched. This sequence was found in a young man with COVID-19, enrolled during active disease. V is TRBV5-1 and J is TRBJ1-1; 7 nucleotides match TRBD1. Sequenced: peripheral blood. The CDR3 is CASSGGQKGTEAFF. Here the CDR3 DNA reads TGCGCCAGCAGCGGGGGACAGAAGGGGACTGAAGCTTTCTTT.